The rows below give T cell receptor beta chains drawn from one sample of a study of low-dose radiotherapy and immunotherapy resistance in tumors. TCRdb passed the reads through MiXCR, listing each CDR3 protein once. Found here are 75,000 to 95,000 distinct CDR3 sequences, 18% of them singletons; the top ten hold 5.5% to 6%. The material sequenced was PBMCs, taken before treatment. The source of these receptors is a male donor with prostate cancer. Each CDR3 is given with its conserved first and last residue. Fields, in order: J gene, D gene, clone size, V gene, CDR3 protein, CDR3 DNA. D genes are given only for firm matches. Size values are once, few and many counts, or a class for expanded clones, and some rows have none.

>TRBJ1-6|TRBD1|many|TRBV12-3/TRBV12-4
CASIKGPGQAENSPLHF
TGTGCCAGCATTAAAGGGCCCGGACAGGCCGAAAATTCACCCCTCCACTTT
>TRBJ2-4|NA|many|TRBV18
CASSPPNVRDNIQYF
TGTGCCAGCTCACCGCCGAACGTACGGGATAACATTCAGTACTTC
>TRBJ2-3|TRBD2|NA|TRBV5-1
CASSLVSSGGADTQYF
TGCGCCAGCAGCTTGGTGTCTAGCGGGGGAGCAGATACGCAGTATTTT
>TRBJ1-4|NA|NA|TRBV6-5
CASSPDTVPNEKLFF
TGTGCCAGCAGCCCCGACACCGTCCCTAATGAAAAACTGTTTTTT
>TRBJ2-7|TRBD2|NA|TRBV30
CAWSVLRGSGRHEQYF
TGTGCCTGGAGTGTTCTCCGGGGTAGCGGGAGGCACGAGCAGTACTTC
>TRBJ2-5|TRBD1|many|TRBV20-1
CSARDSRDRGGETQYF
TGCAGTGCTAGAGATAGTCGCGACAGGGGGGGAGAGACCCAGTACTTC
>TRBJ1-1|NA|many|TRBV29-1
CSVEVSRVSAFF
TGCAGCGTTGAAGTCTCAAGGGTTAGCGCTTTCTTT
>TRBJ1-6|TRBD1|many|TRBV24-1
CATTNRPGQLDSPLHF
TGTGCCACCACAAACCGACCGGGACAGCTGGATTCACCCCTCCACTTT
>TRBJ2-1|NA|many|TRBV24-1
CATSKYNEQFF
TGTGCCACCAGTAAATACAATGAGCAGTTCTTC
>TRBJ1-2|NA|many|TRBV19
CASLSGYTF
TGTGCCAGCTTGAGTGGCTACACCTTC
>TRBJ2-5|TRBD2|NA|TRBV2
CASSDRLAGEPQYF
TGTGCCAGCAGTGATAGACTAGCGGGAGAACCCCAGTACTTC
>TRBJ2-1|TRBD2|many|TRBV7-9
CASQGRSGGNEQFF
TGTGCCAGCCAGGGTCGAAGCGGGGGCAATGAGCAGTTCTTC
>TRBJ2-5|NA|NA|TRBV20-1
CSSQQQQETQYF
TGCAGTTCCCAACAGCAACAAGAGACCCAGTACTTC
>TRBJ2-3|TRBD1|many|TRBV5-6
CASSLPGTGDLGTDTQYF
TGTGCCAGCAGCTTGCCCGGGACAGGGGATCTTGGTACAGATACGCAGTATTTT
>TRBJ2-3|TRBD1|many|TRBV6-2/TRBV6-3
CASTGQGGDTQYF
TGTGCCAGCACAGGACAGGGGGGAGATACGCAGTATTTT
>TRBJ1-5|TRBD1|many|TRBV20-1
CSAAQGAGGQPQHF
TGCAGTGCTGCACAGGGGGCGGGTGGTCAGCCCCAGCATTTT
>TRBJ2-1|TRBD1|many|TRBV24-1
CATSDLSSGRGTSNEQFF
TGTGCCACCAGTGACCTTTCGTCGGGCAGGGGGACCTCCAATGAGCAGTTCTTC
>TRBJ1-6|TRBD1|few|TRBV5-6
CASSGDRGLPALHF
TGTGCCAGCAGCGGGGACAGGGGGCTGCCAGCCCTCCACTTT
>TRBJ2-1|TRBD2|many|TRBV6-1
CASSESPLAASSYNEQFF
TGTGCCAGCAGTGAATCTCCACTAGCGGCAAGCTCCTACAATGAGCAGTTCTTC
>TRBJ2-1|NA|many|TRBV19
CASSASTDHNEQFF
TGTGCCAGTAGTGCGTCGACAGACCACAATGAGCAGTTCTTC
>TRBJ2-3|TRBD2|many|TRBV6-1
CASNLQRGGTDTQYF
TGTGCCAGCAACCTACAGCGGGGAGGCACAGATACGCAGTATTTT
>TRBJ2-5|TRBD1|many|TRBV12-3/TRBV12-4
CASSSGQGIQETQYF
TGTGCCAGCAGTTCGGGACAGGGGATCCAAGAGACCCAGTACTTC
>TRBJ1-5|NA|many|TRBV10-3
CAISDQDGYSNQPQHF
TGTGCCATCAGTGATCAAGATGGTTATAGCAATCAGCCCCAGCATTTT
>TRBJ1-5|TRBD1|many|TRBV19
CASSTGGQGFYRSNQPQHF
TGTGCCAGTAGTACAGGTGGACAGGGCTTCTACCGGAGCAATCAGCCCCAGCATTTT